The 20 T cell receptor beta chains below all came from one sample that was sequenced in a study of cytomegalovirus exposure and HLA in healthy donors. PCR amplification relied on 60 Vbeta primers (plus 13 Jbeta primers). Profiling relied on immunoSEQ multiplex PCR, and the TCRdb table lists in-frame clones only, not all of them. This table has 150,000 to 200,000 clones, roughly 80% appearing once. Sequencing was done on a sample of PBMCs. Every receptor here comes from a woman aged 45-60 years in good health and CMV-seropositive.

The sample holds one count of this clone. This chain uses TRBV27 with TRBJ2-3; D gene ambiguous. The CDR3 has 16 amino acids. The V end was cut by 3 bases, the J end by 1 base, with 14 bases between. CDR1 and CDR2 (germline): MNHEY, SMNVEV (reference sequence). The CDR3 reads CASSFFPITGTDTQYF. For the CDR3, the DNA is TGTGCCAGCAGTTTTTTTCCTATAACCGGCACAGATACGCAGTATTTT.

A remark on this clone: A junction boundary mismatches the germline segment, possibly from a read error. The chain links TRBV7-9 to TRBJ1-1, with D possibly TRBD1 on 5 matching bases. Germline-derived CDR1 and CDR2 are SEHNR and FQNEAQ (reference sequence). This CDR3 spans 13 amino acids. For the CDR3, the DNA is TGTTCCAGCCACCCGACGGGAGGGGCTGGAGCTTTCTTT. Its protein product is CSSHPTGGAGAFF.

Worth noting for this clone: The sample holds other DNA sequences that translate to the same CDR3. The rearrangement links TRBV14 to TRBJ1-1; 8 bases fit TRBD1. Germline assignment: CDR1 SGHDN and CDR2 FVKESK. V lost 1 base to trimming and J lost 4 bases; unmatched junction nucleotides: 2. The CDR3 sequence is 14 residues long. The CDR3 nucleotides read TGTGCCAGCAGCCAAGTCAGGGGGCCCACTGAAGCTTTCTTT. This codes for CASSQVRGPTEAFF.

As to this clone: A far larger clone is a single base away, which makes a read error likely. The chain recombines TRBV6-1 with TRBJ1-4, with TRBD1 matching 7 bases. J lost 0 bases, V lost 5 bases, and 3 bases had no gene match. The germline V gene encodes CDR1 MNHNS and CDR2 SASEGT. This CDR3 spans 15 amino acids. CDR3 region: CASSTTGATNEKLFF. The CDR3 nucleotides read TGTGCCAGCAGTACCACAGGGGCAACTAATGAAAAACTGTTTTTT.

The chain links TRBV2 to TRBJ2-3; the match to TRBD1 covers 10 bases. Germline trimming cut 6 bases from V and 6 bases from J; bases unmatched to any gene: 9. The germline V gene has CDR1 SNHLY and CDR2 FYNNEI. The CDR3 length is 15 residues. The CDR3 region has the DNA TGTGCCAGCAGCCTCAGACAGGGGGCGGCTGATACGCAGTATTTT. As protein: CASSLRQGAADTQYF.

For the CDR3, the DNA is TGTGCCAGCAGCTTGGGGCAGAGGCTGTACTTC. Amino acid sequence: CASSLGQRLYF. The rearrangement uses TRBV7-9 and TRBJ2-7; D may be TRBD1 (5 bases). Trimming removed 3 bases from V and 12 bases from J, with 12 bases in between. The CDR3 length is 11 residues. The germline CDR1 and CDR2 sequences are SEHNR and FQNEAQ (reference sequence).

The chain couples TRBV5-1 to TRBJ1-2; 9 nucleotides match TRBD1. The CDR3 contains 15 residues. The V and J ends lost 4 bases and 4 bases, in that order; junction bases with no gene match: 8. The V gene's germline CDR1 is SGHRS and CDR2 YFSETQ. CDR3 sequence: CASSPEGQGVYGYTF. CDR3 nucleotides: TGCGCCAGCAGCCCCGAGGGACAGGGTGTCTATGGCTACACCTTC.

The chain is built from TRBV7-3 and TRBJ2-5, with 8 bases aligning to TRBD2. Trimming cost V 5 bases and J 4 bases; bases outside gene matches: 12. This CDR3 has 16 amino acids. Germline V gene data show CDR1 as SGHTA and CDR2 as FQGTGA. CDR3 sequence: CASSPPGTRFGETQYF. CDR3 coding DNA: TGTGCCAGCAGCCCCCCCGGGACTAGATTCGGAGAGACCCAGTACTTC.

The rearrangement links TRBV5-6 to TRBJ2-1; 8 bases line up with TRBD1. The ends lost 4 bases at V and 3 bases at J; junction bases unmatched: 9. The CDR3 runs 16 residues. The V gene's germline CDR1 is SGHDT and CDR2 YYEEEE. The CDR3: CASSEVGGQDYNEQFF. The CDR3 coding sequence is TGTGCCAGCAGCGAAGTCGGGGGACAGGACTACAATGAGCAGTTCTTC.

The V gene is TRBV7-9, the J gene TRBJ2-7, with TRBD2 identical over 7 bases. The CDR3 extends over 14 amino acids. J was trimmed by 3 bases and V by 2 bases; bases with no gene match: 4. Germline CDR1 and CDR2: SEHNR and FQNEAQ (reference sequence). The CDR3 nucleotides are TGTGCCAGCAGCTTACGGGGGGACCTCTACGAGCAGTACTTC. As protein: CASSLRGDLYEQYF.

This clone occurred a few times. This chain uses TRBV18 with TRBJ2-7; D is ambiguous. The CDR3 spans 11 residues. Trimming removed 5 bases at V and 5 bases at J, with 7 bases between. Germline CDR1 and CDR2: KGHSH and LQKENI. This chain's CDR3 is CASSIVDEQYF. Here the CDR3 DNA reads TGTGCCAGCTCAATTGTCGACGAGCAGTACTTC.

V and J are TRBV11-3 and TRBJ2-5; D unresolved. Germline lookup yields CDR1 SGHNT and CDR2 YENEEA. Trimming removed 3 bases from V and 5 bases from J, with 19 bases in between. CDR3 length equals 16 residues. The CDR3 region has the DNA TGTGCCAGCAGCTTCTTGTTGATTGGCCCCGGGGAGACCCAGTACTTC. This gives the protein CASSFLLIGPGETQYF. Complete variable domain (other parts from reference TRBV11-3 and TRBJ2-5): EAGVVQSPRYKIIEKKQPVAFWCNPISGHNTLYWYLQNLGQGPELLIRYENEEAVDDSQLPKDRFSAERLKGVDSTLKIQPAELGDSAVYLCASSFLLIGPGETQYFGPGTRLLVL.

The rearrangement links TRBV7-6 to TRBJ1-6, with D maybe TRBD1 (5 bases). The CDR3 has 16 amino acids. Trimming removed 1 base at V and 7 bases at J, with 14 bases between. Germline V gene data show CDR1 as SGHVS and CDR2 as FNYEAQ. The CDR3 protein is CASSLEFGGENSPLHF. CDR3 in DNA: TGTGCCAGCAGCTTAGAGTTCGGGGGAGAGAATTCACCCCTCCACTTT.

This chain uses TRBV23-1 with TRBJ2-7; D possibly corresponds to TRBD2 (5 bases). TRBV23-1 is given ORF status, its function remaining uncertain. CDR3 length equals 18 residues. V lost 3 bases to trimming and J lost 5 bases, with 26 bases between them. The CDR3 sequence: CASSHHGSGKGGRHEQYF. For the CDR3, the DNA is TGCGCCAGCAGTCACCATGGATCCGGGAAGGGCGGCCGCCACGAGCAGTACTTC.

CDR3 protein: CASSYLAGGPDNEQFF. CDR3 DNA: TGTGCCAGCAGCTACTTAGCGGGGGGGCCGGACAATGAGCAGTTCTTC. The genes are TRBV7-6 and TRBJ2-1, with TRBD2 matching over 11 bases. The CDR3 runs to 16 residues. The ends lost 4 bases at V and 5 bases at J; junction bases unmatched: 7. Germline V gives CDR1 SGHVS, CDR2 FNYEAQ.

This clone was observed a single time. A read error may account for a junction end that differs from germline. This rearrangement joins TRBV5-1 to TRBJ1-6, with unresolved D. In germline, CDR1 is SGHRS, CDR2 YFSETQ. The CDR3 has 14 residues. For the CDR3, the DNA is TGCGCCAACAGCCTCAGTCTACAGAATTCACCCCTCCACTTT. Translated, it gives CANSLSLQNSPLHF.

A word on this clone: The sample holds other DNA sequences that translate to the same CDR3. The gene calls are TRBV7-3 and TRBJ1-1, with D hard to call. Looked up from germline, CDR1 is SGHTA and CDR2 is FQGTGA. Trimming took off 2 bases at V and 1 base at J, with 5 bases between the two ends. The CDR3 extends over 13 amino acids. The CDR3 here is CASSLGRNTEAFF. CDR3 nucleotides: TGTGCCAGCAGCTTAGGCCGGAACACTGAAGCTTTCTTT.

CDR3 residues: CSAMGTGRYTF. CDR3 coding DNA: TGCAGTGCTATGGGGACAGGTCGCTACACCTTC. This rearrangement joins TRBV20-1 to TRBJ1-2, with 8 bases lining up with TRBD1. The CDR3 totals 11 residues. Trimming removed 4 bases from V and 9 bases from J; junction bases left unmatched: 4. Germline CDR1 reads DFQATT; CDR2 reads SNEGSKA (reference sequence).

The rearrangement uses TRBV11-2 and TRBJ1-5, with 10 positions matching TRBD1. This CDR3 region has 17 residues. The germline gives CDR1 SGHAT, CDR2 FQNNGV. V shed 5 bases and J 2 bases; nucleotides not matched to a gene: 9. The CDR3 sequence: CASSQGTGDLGNQPQHF. CDR3 sequence (DNA): TGTGCCAGCAGCCAAGGGACAGGGGACCTTGGCAATCAGCCCCAGCATTTT.

The rearrangement joins TRBV18 to TRBJ2-1; weak D call: TRBD1 (5 bases). There are 14 residues in the CDR3. Germline V gene data show CDR1 as KGHSH and CDR2 as LQKENI. Trimming cost V 2 bases and J 5 bases, with 10 bases left between them. CDR3 residues: CASSPGNRNNEQFF. The CDR3 DNA reads as TGTGCCAGCTCACCAGGGAACAGGAACAATGAGCAGTTCTTC.